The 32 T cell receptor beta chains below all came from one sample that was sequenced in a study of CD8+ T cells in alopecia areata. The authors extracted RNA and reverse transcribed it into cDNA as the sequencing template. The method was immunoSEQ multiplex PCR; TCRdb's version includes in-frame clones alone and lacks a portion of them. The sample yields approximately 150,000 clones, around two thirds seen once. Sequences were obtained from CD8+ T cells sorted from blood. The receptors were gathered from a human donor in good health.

CDR3 nucleotides: TGTGCCAGCAGCTTTAGCCCCGGGGAGCTGTTTTTT. Protein product: CASSFSPGELFF. V usage is TRBV11-2 and J usage is TRBJ2-2; D unclear. V was shortened by 3 bases and J by 6 bases, with 5 bases between the two germline ends. CDR1 and CDR2 from the germline V gene are SGHAT and FQNNGV. This CDR3 is built from 12 residues.

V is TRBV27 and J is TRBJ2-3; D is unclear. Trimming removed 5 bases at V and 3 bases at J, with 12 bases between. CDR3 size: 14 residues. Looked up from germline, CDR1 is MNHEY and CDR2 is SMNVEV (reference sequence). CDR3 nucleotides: TGTGCCAGCAGTCTGAGCTTTGAAACAGATACGCAGTATTTT. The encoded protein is CASSLSFETDTQYF.

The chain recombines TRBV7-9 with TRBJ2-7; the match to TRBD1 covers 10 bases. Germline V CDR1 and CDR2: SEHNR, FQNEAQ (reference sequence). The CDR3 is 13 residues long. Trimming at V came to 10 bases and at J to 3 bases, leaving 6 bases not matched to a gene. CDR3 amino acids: CATGDRGGYEQYF. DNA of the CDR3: TGTGCCACCGGGGACAGGGGTGGCTACGAGCAGTACTTC. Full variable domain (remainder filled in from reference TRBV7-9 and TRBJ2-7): DTGVSQNPRHKITKRGQNVTFRCDPISEHNRLYWYRQTLGQGPEFLTYFQNEAQLEKSRLLSDRFSAERPKGSFSTLEIQRTEQGDSAMYLCATGDRGGYEQYFGPGTRLTVT.

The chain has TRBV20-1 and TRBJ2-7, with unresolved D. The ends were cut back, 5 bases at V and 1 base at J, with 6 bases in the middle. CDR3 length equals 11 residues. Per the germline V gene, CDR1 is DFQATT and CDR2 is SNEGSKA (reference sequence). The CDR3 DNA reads TGCAGTGCTCTCCAATCCTACGAGCAGTACTTC. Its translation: CSALQSYEQYF.

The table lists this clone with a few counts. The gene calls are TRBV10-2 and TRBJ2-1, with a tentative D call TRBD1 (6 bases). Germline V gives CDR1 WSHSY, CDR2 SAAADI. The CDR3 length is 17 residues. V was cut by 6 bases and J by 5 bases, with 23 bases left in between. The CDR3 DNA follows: TGCGCCAGCAGCCTCCGGAGGACAGCTTCGAGGGACAATGAGCAGTTCTTC. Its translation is CASSLRRTASRDNEQFF.

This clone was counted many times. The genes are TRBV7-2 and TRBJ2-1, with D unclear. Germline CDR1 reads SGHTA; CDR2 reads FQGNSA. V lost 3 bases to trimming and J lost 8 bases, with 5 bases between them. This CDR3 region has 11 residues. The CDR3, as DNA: TGTGCCAGCAGCTTCATAGATGAGCAGTTCTTC. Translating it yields CASSFIDEQFF.

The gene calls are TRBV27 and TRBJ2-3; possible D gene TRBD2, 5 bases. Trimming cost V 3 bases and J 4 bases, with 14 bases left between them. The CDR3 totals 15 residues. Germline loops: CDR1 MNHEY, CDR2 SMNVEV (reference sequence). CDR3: CASSFEGARPDTQYF. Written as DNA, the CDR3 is TGTGCCAGCAGTTTCGAGGGTGCCCGCCCAGATACGCAGTATTTT.

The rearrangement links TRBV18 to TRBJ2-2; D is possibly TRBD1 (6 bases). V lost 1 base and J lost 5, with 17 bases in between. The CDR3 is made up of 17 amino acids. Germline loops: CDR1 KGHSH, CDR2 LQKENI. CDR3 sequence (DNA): TGTGCCAGCTCACCACTCGTCCGGACAGCTCTGACCGGGGAGCTGTTTTTT. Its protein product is CASSPLVRTALTGELFF.

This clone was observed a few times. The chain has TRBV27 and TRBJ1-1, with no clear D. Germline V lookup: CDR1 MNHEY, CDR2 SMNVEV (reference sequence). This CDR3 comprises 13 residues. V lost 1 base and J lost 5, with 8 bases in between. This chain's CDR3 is CASSLWQTTEAFF. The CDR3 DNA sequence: TGTGCCAGCAGTTTATGGCAAACTACTGAAGCTTTCTTT.

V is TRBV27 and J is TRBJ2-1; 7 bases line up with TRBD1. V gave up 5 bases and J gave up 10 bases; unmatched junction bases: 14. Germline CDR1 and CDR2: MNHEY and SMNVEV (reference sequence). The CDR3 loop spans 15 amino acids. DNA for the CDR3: TGTGCCAGCAGTCTGACATCAGGGGGTGGTGCCGAGCAGTTCTTC. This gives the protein CASSLTSGGGAEQFF.

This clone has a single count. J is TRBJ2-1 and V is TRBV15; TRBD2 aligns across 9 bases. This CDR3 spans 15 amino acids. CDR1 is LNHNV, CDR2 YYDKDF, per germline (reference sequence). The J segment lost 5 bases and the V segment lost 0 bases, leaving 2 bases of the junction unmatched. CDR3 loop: CATSRDAGGNNEQFF. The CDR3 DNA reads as TGTGCCACCAGCAGAGATGCGGGGGGGAACAATGAGCAGTTCTTC.

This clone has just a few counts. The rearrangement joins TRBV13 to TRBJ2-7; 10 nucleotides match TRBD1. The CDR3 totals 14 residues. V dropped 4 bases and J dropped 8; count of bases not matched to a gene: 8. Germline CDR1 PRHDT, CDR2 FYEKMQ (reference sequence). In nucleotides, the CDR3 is TGTGCCAGCAGCTCCGGGACAGGGGATTCTAAGCAGTACTTC. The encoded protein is CASSSGTGDSKQYF. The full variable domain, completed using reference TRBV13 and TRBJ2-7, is AAGVIQSPRHLIKEKRETATLKCYPIPRHDTVYWYQQGPGQDPQFLISFYEKMQSDKGSIPDRFSAQQFSDYHSELNMSSLELGDSALYFCASSSGTGDSKQYFGPGTRLTVT.

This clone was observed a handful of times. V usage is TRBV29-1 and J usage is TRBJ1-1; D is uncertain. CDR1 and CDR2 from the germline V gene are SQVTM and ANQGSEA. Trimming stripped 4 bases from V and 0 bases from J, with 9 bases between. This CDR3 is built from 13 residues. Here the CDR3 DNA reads TGCAGCGTTGCACGGACCGTGAACACTGAAGCTTTCTTT. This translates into CSVARTVNTEAFF. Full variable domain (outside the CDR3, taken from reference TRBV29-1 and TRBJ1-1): SAVISQKPSRDICQRGTSLTIQCQVDSQVTMMFWYRQQPGQSLTLIATANQGSEATYESGFVIDKFPISRPNLTFSTLTVSNMSPEDSSIYLCSVARTVNTEAFFGQGTRLTVV.

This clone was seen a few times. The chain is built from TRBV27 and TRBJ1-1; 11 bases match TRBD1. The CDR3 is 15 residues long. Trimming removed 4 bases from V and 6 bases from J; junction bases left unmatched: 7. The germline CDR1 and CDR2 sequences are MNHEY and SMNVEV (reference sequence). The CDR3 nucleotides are TGTGCCAGCAGTTCCCGCCCGGGACAGGGGGCTGAAGCTTTCTTT. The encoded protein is CASSSRPGQGAEAFF.

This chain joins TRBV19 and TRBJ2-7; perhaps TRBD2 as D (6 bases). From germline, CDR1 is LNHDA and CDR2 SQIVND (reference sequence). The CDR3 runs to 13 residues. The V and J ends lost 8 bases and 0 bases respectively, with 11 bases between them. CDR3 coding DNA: TGTGCCAGTGCAGCGGGCCTCTCCTACGAGCAGTACTTC. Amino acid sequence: CASAAGLSYEQYF.

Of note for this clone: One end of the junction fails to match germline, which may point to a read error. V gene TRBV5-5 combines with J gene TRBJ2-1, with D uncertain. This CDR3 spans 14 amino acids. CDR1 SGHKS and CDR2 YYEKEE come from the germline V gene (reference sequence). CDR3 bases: TGTGCCAGCAGCTTGGATTTCACCTATAATGAGCAGTTCTTC. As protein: CASSLDFTYNEQFF.

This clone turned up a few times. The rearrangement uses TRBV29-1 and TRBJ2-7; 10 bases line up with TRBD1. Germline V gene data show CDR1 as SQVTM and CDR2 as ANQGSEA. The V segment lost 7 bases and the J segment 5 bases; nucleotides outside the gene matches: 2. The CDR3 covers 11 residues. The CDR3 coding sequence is TGCAGCGGACAGGGGGCAGACGAGCAGTACTTC. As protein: CSGQGADEQYF.

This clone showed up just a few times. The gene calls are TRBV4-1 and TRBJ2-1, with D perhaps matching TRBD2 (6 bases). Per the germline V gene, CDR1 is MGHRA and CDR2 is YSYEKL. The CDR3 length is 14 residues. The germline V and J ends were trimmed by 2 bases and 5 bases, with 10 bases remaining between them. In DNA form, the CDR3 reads TGCGCCAGCAGCCAACCGACTAGGAACAATGAGCAGTTCTTC. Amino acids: CASSQPTRNNEQFF.

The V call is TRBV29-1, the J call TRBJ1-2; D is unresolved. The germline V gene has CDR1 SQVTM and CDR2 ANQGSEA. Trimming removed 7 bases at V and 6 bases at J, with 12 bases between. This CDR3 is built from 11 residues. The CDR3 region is CSARRGDGYTF. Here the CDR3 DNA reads TGCAGCGCCAGGCGAGGCGATGGCTACACCTTC.

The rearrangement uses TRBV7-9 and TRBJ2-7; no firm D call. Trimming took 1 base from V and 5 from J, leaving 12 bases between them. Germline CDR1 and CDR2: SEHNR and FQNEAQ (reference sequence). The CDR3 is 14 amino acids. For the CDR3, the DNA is TGTGCCAGCAGCTTAGTAATTCCTGGGGACGAGCAGTACTTC. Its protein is CASSLVIPGDEQYF.

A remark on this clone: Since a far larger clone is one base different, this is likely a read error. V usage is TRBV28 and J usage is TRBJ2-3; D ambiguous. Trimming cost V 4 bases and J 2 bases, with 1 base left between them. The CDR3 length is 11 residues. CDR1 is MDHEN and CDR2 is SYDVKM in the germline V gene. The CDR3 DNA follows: TGTGCCAGCAGTTACACAGATACGCAGTATTTT. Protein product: CASSYTDTQYF.

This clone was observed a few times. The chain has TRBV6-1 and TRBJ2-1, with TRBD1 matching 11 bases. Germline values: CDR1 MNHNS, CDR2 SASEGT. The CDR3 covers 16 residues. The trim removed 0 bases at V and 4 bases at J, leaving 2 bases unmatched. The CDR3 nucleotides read TGTGCCAGCAGTGAAGCCGGGACAGGGGGATACAATGAGCAGTTCTTC. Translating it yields CASSEAGTGGYNEQFF.

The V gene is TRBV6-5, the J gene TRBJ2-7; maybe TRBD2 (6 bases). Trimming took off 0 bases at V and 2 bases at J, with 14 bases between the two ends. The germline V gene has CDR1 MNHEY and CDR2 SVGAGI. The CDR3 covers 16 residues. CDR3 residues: CASSYSGGYLPYEQYF. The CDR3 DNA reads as TGTGCCAGCAGTTACTCTGGAGGGTACCTCCCCTACGAGCAGTACTTC.

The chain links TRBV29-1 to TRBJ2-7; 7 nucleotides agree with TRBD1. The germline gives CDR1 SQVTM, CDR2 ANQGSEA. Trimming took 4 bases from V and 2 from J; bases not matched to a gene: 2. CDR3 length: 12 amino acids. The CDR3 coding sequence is TGCAGCGTTGTGGGACAGCCCTACGAGCAGTACTTC. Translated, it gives CSVVGQPYEQYF.

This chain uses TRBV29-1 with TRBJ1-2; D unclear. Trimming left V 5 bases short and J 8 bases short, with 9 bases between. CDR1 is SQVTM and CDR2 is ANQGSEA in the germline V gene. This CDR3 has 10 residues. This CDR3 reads CSVMYDGYTF. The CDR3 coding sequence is TGCAGCGTTATGTACGACGGCTACACCTTC.

CDR3 DNA: TGTGCCAGCAGCCCAGTCGGACAGGGCTTTAACGAGCAGTACTTC. It specifies CASSPVGQGFNEQYF. V is TRBV7-9 and J is TRBJ2-7; 8 bases fit TRBD1. Losses at the gene ends were 5 bases for V and 5 bases for J; bases not matched to a gene: 11. This CDR3 region has 15 residues. Germline CDR1 and CDR2: SEHNR and FQNEAQ (reference sequence).

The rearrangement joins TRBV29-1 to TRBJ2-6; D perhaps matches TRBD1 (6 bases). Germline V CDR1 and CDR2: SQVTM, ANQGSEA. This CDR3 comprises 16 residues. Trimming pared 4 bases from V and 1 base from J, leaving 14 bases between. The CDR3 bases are TGCAGCGTTGGATCCAGGGGATGGTCTGGGGCCAACGTCCTGACTTTC. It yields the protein CSVGSRGWSGANVLTF.

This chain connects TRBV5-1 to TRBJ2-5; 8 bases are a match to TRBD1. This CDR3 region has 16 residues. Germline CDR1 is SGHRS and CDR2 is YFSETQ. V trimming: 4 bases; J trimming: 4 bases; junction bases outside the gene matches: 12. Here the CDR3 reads CASSDHGAGGLETQYF. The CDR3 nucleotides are TGCGCCAGCAGCGACCATGGGGCAGGGGGCTTAGAGACCCAGTACTTC.

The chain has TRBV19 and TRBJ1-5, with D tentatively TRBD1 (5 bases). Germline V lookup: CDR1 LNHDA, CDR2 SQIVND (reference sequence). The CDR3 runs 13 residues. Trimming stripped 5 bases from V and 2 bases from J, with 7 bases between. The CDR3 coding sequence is TGTGCCAGTAGTTGGGACGGCAATCAGCCCCAGCATTTT. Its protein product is CASSWDGNQPQHF.

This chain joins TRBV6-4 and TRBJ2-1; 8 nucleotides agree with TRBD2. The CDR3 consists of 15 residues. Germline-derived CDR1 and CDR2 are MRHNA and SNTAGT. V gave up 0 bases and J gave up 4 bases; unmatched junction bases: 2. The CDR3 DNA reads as TGTGCCAGCAGTGACTCTTTAGCGGGGTACAATGAGCAGTTCTTC. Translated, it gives CASSDSLAGYNEQFF.

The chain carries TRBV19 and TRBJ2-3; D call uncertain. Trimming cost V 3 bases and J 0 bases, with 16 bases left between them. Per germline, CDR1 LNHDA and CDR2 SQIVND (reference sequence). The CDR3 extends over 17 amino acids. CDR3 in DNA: TGTGCCAGTAGTATTATCACGCCACTGGGTAGCACAGATACGCAGTATTTT. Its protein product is CASSIITPLGSTDTQYF.

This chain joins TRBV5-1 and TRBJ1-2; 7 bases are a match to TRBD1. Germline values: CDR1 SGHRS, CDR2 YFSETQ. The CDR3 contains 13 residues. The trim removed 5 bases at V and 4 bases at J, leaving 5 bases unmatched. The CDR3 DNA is TGCGCCAGCAGAGAGACAGGGCCCTATGGCTACACCTTC. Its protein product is CASRETGPYGYTF.